This T cell receptor beta chain is from a study of long-term antiretroviral therapy in people with HIV. Study-level points and caveats: Against controls, HIV repertoires showed narrower ranges of CDR3 length.

At the survey level, the v3.0 immunoSEQ assay was run. For each individual sample, sequencing targeted about 35,000-55,000 T-cell genomes. Clones were sequenced by immunoSEQ multiplex PCR, and TCRdb holds only the in-frame ones, with some missing. Of approximately 13,000 clones in the sample, 77% were seen once. The CDR3 has 15 amino acids. Germline values: CDR1 LNHNV, CDR2 YYDKDF (reference sequence). The V end lost 0 bases, the J end lost 6 bases, and 15 bases lay between the germline ends. Every single participant having HIV got treatment inside the United States. Prior to DNA extraction, the samples held about 0.9-11 million cryopreserved PBMC. A note on this clone: Its matching antigen is unknown.

The source was unsorted PBMCs, collected 0.5 years before starting antiretroviral therapy. This chain joins TRBV15 and TRBJ2-7, with D possibly being TRBD1 (6 bases). This receptor was obtained from a woman between 40 and 50 years old with HIV. CDR3 nucleotides: TGTGCCACCAGCAGAGATCCGAGGGGGAATAGCGAGCAGTACTTC. Residues: CATSRDPRGNSEQYF.